These 24 T cell receptor beta chains share one sample of origin, sequenced in a study of T cells in Graves' hyperthyroidism and ophthalmopathy (dated by TCRdb to 2018 to 2020). Library preparation used multiplex PCR. Sequencing instrument: Illumina HiSeq 2000. TCR beta CDR3 regions were amplified from RNA transcripts. For the first round of RT-PCR on the TCR CDR3, the HTBI primer set was used together with the Qiagen OneStep RT-PCR kit. TCRdb reran the public reads through fastp at Q25 and MiXCR, keeping productive beta chains. Every distinct CDR3 protein forms one entry, paired with its most common genes and DNA. The sample profile shows 500,000 to 650,000 distinct CDR3 sequences; just under 20% of them were found once. The ten largest clones take up roughly 44% of the sample. The specimen was blood. These TCRs come from a middle-aged man with Graves' ophthalmopathy.

Concerning this clonotype itself: A much larger clone is a single base away; this may be a read error. The chain is built from TRBV29-1 and TRBJ2-1; 13 bases are shared with TRBD2. V was pared by 7 bases and J by 10 bases, with 10 bases of the junction left unmatched. Germline V gene lookup returns CDR1 SQVTM and CDR2 ANQGSEA. CDR3 size: 14 residues. CDR3 DNA sequence: TGCAGCGCCAGGACTAGCGGGGGTTCCTACGAGCAGTTCTTC. Amino acids: CSARTSGGSYEQFF.

The V and J genes are TRBV20-1 and TRBJ1-5; D remains unclear. In germline, CDR1 is DFQATT, CDR2 SNEGSKA (reference sequence). This CDR3 contains 14 residues. The ends were cut back, 5 bases at V and 0 bases at J, with 11 bases in the middle. As DNA, the CDR3 is TGCAGTGCTGAAGAGTTGGATAGCAATCAGCCCCAGCATTTT. Translating gives CSAEELDSNQPQHF.

This clonotype was seen repeatedly, ten times or more. This chain connects TRBV28 to TRBJ2-7; D is undetermined. The germline V and J ends were trimmed by 9 bases and 1 base, with 7 bases remaining between them. This CDR3 contains 11 residues. CDR1 is MDHEN, CDR2 SYDVKM, per germline. The CDR3 coding sequence is TGTGCCAGTTTGGTTTCCTACGAGCAGTACTTC. It codes for CASLVSYEQYF.

This chain uses TRBV7-9 with TRBJ2-1, with 7 bases matching TRBD2. The CDR3 is made up of 15 amino acids. The V and J ends lost 5 bases and 12 bases, in that order; junction bases with no gene match: 16. Germline CDR1 and CDR2: SEHNR and FQNEAQ (reference sequence). CDR3 sequence: CASSPPVGRESGQFF. The CDR3 bases are TGTGCCAGCAGCCCCCCCGTGGGGCGGGAGAGTGGGCAGTTCTTC.

The chain combines TRBV20-1 with TRBJ1-2; maybe TRBD1 (5 bases). Trimming took 3 bases from V and 7 from J, leaving 18 bases between them. The CDR3 length is 14 residues. In germline, CDR1 is DFQATT, CDR2 SNEGSKA (reference sequence). CDR3 amino acids: CSASPWGGSRGYTF. CDR3 bases: TGCAGTGCTAGCCCCTGGGGGGGGTCGCGTGGCTACACCTTC.

The table lists this clonotype with a few counts. The chain couples TRBV14 to TRBJ2-4; 9 positions match TRBD2. The germline V gene has CDR1 SGHDN and CDR2 FVKESK. There are 18 residues in the CDR3. V was pared by 1 base and J by 3 bases, with 10 bases of the junction left unmatched. The chain's CDR3 is CASSQGQGRGGVKNIQYF. CDR3 DNA: TGTGCCAGCAGCCAAGGACAAGGGCGGGGGGGCGTCAAAAACATTCAGTACTTC. Full variable domain (remainder filled in from reference TRBV14 and TRBJ2-4): EAGVTQFPSHSVIEKGQTVTLRCDPISGHDNLYWYRRVMGKEIKFLLHFVKESKQDESGMPNNRFLAERTGGTYSTLKVQPAELEDSGVYFCASSQGQGRGGVKNIQYFGAGTRLSVL.

Concerning this clonotype itself: A read error may be the cause here, since a much bigger clone is one base away. In this CDR3 the conserved last residue, phenylalanine or tryptophan, is missing, so a read error is likely. The V gene is TRBV3-1, the J gene TRBJ1-6, with D possibly TRBD1 on 6 matching bases. With 1 base removed from V and 7 bases from J, the gap between germline ends came to 11 bases. The CDR3 is made up of 15 amino acids. Per germline, CDR1 LGHDT and CDR2 YNNKEL (reference sequence). The CDR3 loop reads CASSQGAGTNSPLHL. CDR3 DNA: TGTGCCAGCAGCCAAGGGGCAGGGACAAATTCACCCCTCCACCTT.

This clonotype has a count of ten or more. This chain connects TRBV7-8 to TRBJ2-5, with D unclear. Trimming removed 6 bases at V and 1 base at J, with 12 bases between. The CDR3 spans 14 residues. In germline, CDR1 is SGHVS, CDR2 FQNEAQ. This CDR3 is CASRNEDFQETQYF. CDR3 DNA: TGTGCCAGCAGGAATGAAGATTTCCAAGAGACCCAGTACTTC.

This clonotype was seen more than once but under ten times. The rearrangement joins TRBV12-3 or TRBV12-4 to TRBJ2-2; maybe TRBD2 (6 bases). Deletions cut 6 bases from V and 1 base from J, with 21 bases between. This CDR3 is 18 amino acids long. CDR3 sequence (DNA): TGTGCCAGCAGCCCCTTCAGATCGGGGGACGGGAACACCGGGGAGCTGTTTTTT. Residues: CASSPFRSGDGNTGELFF.

The chain combines TRBV2 with TRBJ1-2; 9 bases are a match to TRBD1. The CDR3 covers 15 residues. Germline V gene data show CDR1 as SNHLY and CDR2 as FYNNEI. With 5 bases clipped from V and 7 bases from J, the junction kept 11 bases outside the gene matches. CDR3 sequence reads: CASSPPGTGRGGYTF. The CDR3, as DNA: TGTGCCAGCAGTCCCCCCGGGACAGGGAGAGGTGGCTACACCTTC.

The chain recombines TRBV7-6 with TRBJ2-7, with 9 bases that match TRBD1. V was pared by 5 bases and J by 5 bases, with 10 bases of the junction left unmatched. This CDR3 comprises 15 residues. Germline assignment: CDR1 SGHVS and CDR2 FNYEAQ. CDR3 nucleotides: TGTGCCAGCAGCGCATCCGGGACAGGGAAGAACGAGCAGTACTTC. Translation: CASSASGTGKNEQYF.

This clonotype came up many times. The J gene is TRBJ2-3, the V gene TRBV7-9; the match to TRBD2 covers 12 bases. Per germline, CDR1 SEHNR and CDR2 FQNEAQ (reference sequence). The J segment lost 0 bases and the V segment lost 2 bases, leaving 6 bases of the junction unmatched. The CDR3 runs 18 residues. CDR3 loop: CASSLRRLAGGSTDTQYF. In nucleotides, the CDR3 is TGTGCCAGCAGCTTAAGACGCCTAGCGGGAGGGAGCACAGATACGCAGTATTTT.

Many counts were recorded for this clonotype. The chain's CDR3 is CASSPAGSQPQHF. The CDR3 nucleotides read TGTGCCAGCTCACCTGCAGGCAGTCAGCCCCAGCATTTT. J is TRBJ1-5 and V is TRBV18; D ambiguous. The length of the CDR3 is 13 residues. Germline-derived CDR1 and CDR2 are KGHSH and LQKENI. The germline V and J ends were trimmed by 3 bases and 6 bases, with 9 bases remaining between them.

This chain uses TRBV29-1 with TRBJ1-2, with 10 positions matching TRBD1. Germline CDR1 is SQVTM and CDR2 is ANQGSEA. This CDR3 has 13 residues. Trimming at V came to 6 bases and at J to 6 bases, leaving 7 bases not matched to a gene. This chain's CDR3 is CSVKDRGRDGYTF. CDR3 bases: TGCAGCGTCAAAGACAGGGGGCGGGATGGCTACACCTTC.

This clonotype was recorded at least ten times. The V gene is TRBV20-1, the J gene TRBJ2-1; D not resolved. The CDR3 is 14 residues long. V gave up 1 base and J gave up 2 bases, with 9 bases separating them. Germline lookup yields CDR1 DFQATT and CDR2 SNEGSKA (reference sequence). As DNA, the CDR3 is TGCAGTGCTAGAGGGCCGATGGCCTACAATGAGCAGTTCTTC. Its protein product is CSARGPMAYNEQFF.

About this clonotype: A much larger clone differs from this one at a single base, so this may be a read error. J is TRBJ2-3 and V is TRBV30, with D uncertain. The CDR3 is made up of 12 amino acids. CDR1 is GTSNPN, CDR2 SVGIG, per germline (reference sequence). The CDR3 nucleotides are TGTGCCTGGAAAGTGGTGGCAGATGCGCAGTATTTT. This gives the protein CAWKVVADAQYF.

This clonotype has just a few counts. The rearrangement joins TRBV11-2 to TRBJ1-2, with D uncertain. The germline V gene has CDR1 SGHAT and CDR2 FQNNGV. The CDR3 consists of 14 residues. Deletions cut 0 bases from V and 7 bases from J, with 12 bases between. This chain's CDR3 is CASSLDRTPVGYTF. The CDR3 DNA is TGTGCCAGCAGCTTAGATCGAACGCCTGTTGGCTACACCTTC. The variable domain in full, completed from reference TRBV11-2 and TRBJ1-2, reads EAGVAQSPRYKIIEKRQSVAFWCNPISGHATLYWYQQILGQGPKLLIQFQNNGVVDDSQLPKDRFSAERLKGVDSTLKIQPAKLEDSAVYLCASSLDRTPVGYTFGSGTRLTVV.

At least ten counts were recorded for this clonotype. J is TRBJ2-7 and V is TRBV2, with 10 bases lining up with TRBD2. Losses at the gene ends were 5 bases for V and 1 base for J; bases not matched to a gene: 5. Germline lookup yields CDR1 SNHLY and CDR2 FYNNEI. The CDR3 has 15 amino acids. The CDR3 region is CASSIAGGPSYEQYF. CDR3 DNA sequence: TGTGCCAGCAGTATAGCGGGAGGTCCTTCCTACGAGCAGTACTTC.

The V and J genes are TRBV7-8 and TRBJ1-1, with a tentative D call TRBD1 (6 bases). Germline-derived CDR1 and CDR2 are SGHVS and FQNEAQ. V was clipped by 3 bases and J by 6 bases, with 8 bases between them. This CDR3 is 12 amino acids long. CDR3 protein: CASSFQGSEAFF. For the CDR3, the DNA is TGTGCCAGCAGCTTCCAGGGGTCTGAAGCTTTCTTT.

This clonotype was recorded many times. The V call is TRBV20-1, the J call TRBJ2-5, with 8 bases fitting TRBD2. The CDR3 runs 14 residues. Trimming at V came to 5 bases and at J to 0 bases, leaving 5 bases not matched to a gene. Germline CDR1 DFQATT, CDR2 SNEGSKA (reference sequence). The CDR3 DNA reads as TGCAGTGCTCCTATACTAGCGGACCAAGAGACCCAGTACTTC. It codes for CSAPILADQETQYF.

V usage is TRBV20-1 and J usage is TRBJ2-2, with 10 bases lining up with TRBD1. Germline trimming cut 1 base from V and 1 base from J; bases unmatched to any gene: 0. CDR3 size: 15 residues. Germline CDR1 reads DFQATT; CDR2 reads SNEGSKA (reference sequence). DNA of the CDR3: TGCAGTGCTAGAGGGGACAGGGGGAACACCGGGGAGCTGTTTTTT. Protein sequence: CSARGDRGNTGELFF.

The table lists this clonotype with a few counts. This rearrangement joins TRBV3-1 to TRBJ2-1, with D maybe TRBD2 (5 bases). CDR3 length equals 15 residues. CDR1 is LGHDT and CDR2 is YNNKEL in the germline V gene (reference sequence). The V end was cut by 1 base, the J end by 2 bases, with 9 bases between. The CDR3 loop reads CASSQVSGAYNEQFF. DNA of the CDR3: TGTGCCAGCAGCCAAGTATCCGGGGCCTACAATGAGCAGTTCTTC.

This clonotype showed up just a few times. The chain carries TRBV9 and TRBJ2-1; TRBD2 matches 7 bases. Germline lookup yields CDR1 SGDLS and CDR2 YYNGEE. This CDR3 is built from 17 residues. Trimming at V came to 0 bases and at J to 1 base, leaving 7 bases not matched to a gene. The CDR3 DNA reads TGTGCCAGCAGCGTAGCTATGCCGCGGGGGTCCTACAATGAGCAGTTCTTC. It translates to CASSVAMPRGSYNEQFF.

This clonotype was observed a few times. Here the CDR3 reads CASSQVASSYNEQFF. For the CDR3, the DNA is TGTGCCAGCAGCCAAGTGGCCTCCTCCTACAATGAGCAGTTCTTC. The V gene is TRBV3-1, the J gene TRBJ2-1; D not resolved. The CDR3 spans 15 residues. With 1 base removed from V and 0 bases from J, the gap between germline ends came to 7 bases. Germline V lookup: CDR1 LGHDT, CDR2 YNNKEL (reference sequence).